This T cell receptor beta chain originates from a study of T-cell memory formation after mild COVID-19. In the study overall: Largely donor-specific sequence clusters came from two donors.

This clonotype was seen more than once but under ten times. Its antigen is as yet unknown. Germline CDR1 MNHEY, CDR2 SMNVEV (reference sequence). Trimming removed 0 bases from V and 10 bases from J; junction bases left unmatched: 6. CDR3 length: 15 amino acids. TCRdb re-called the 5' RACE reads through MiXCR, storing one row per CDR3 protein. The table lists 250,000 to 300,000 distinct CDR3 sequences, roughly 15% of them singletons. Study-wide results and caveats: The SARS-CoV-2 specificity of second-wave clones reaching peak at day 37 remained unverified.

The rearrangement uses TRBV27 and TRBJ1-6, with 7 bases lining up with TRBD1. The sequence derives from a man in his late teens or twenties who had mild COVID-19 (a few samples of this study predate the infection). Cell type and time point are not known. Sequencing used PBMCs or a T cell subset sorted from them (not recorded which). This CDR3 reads CASSLSETGNSPLHF. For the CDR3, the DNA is TGTGCCAGCAGTTTATCCGAGACAGGGAACTCACCCCTCCACTTT.